These 9 T cell receptor beta chains originate from one sample sequenced in a study of CD8+ T cells in alopecia areata (dated by TCRdb to between 2017 and 2018). The library was obtained by the immunoSEQ multiplex PCR assay. For TCR sequencing, RNA was extracted from every sample and reverse transcribed into cDNA to serve as template. The immuneACCESS repertoire file appears here via TCRdb, limited to in-frame rearrangements. These files lack a portion of the clones; in checked studies, under half of the deficit traces to unresolved V genes, and the cause of the others is not known. Counted in this sample were 140,000 to 150,000 clones; approximately 56% of them appeared once. The ten largest clones capture 36% of the sample. Sequenced: CD8+ T cells sorted from blood. The origin of the receptors is a human donor in good health.

A few counts support this clone. This chain links TRBV29-1 with TRBJ2-7; D gene ambiguous. Germline loops: CDR1 SQVTM, CDR2 ANQGSEA. The CDR3 extends over 13 amino acids. V was pared by 4 bases and J by 4 bases, with 14 bases between. CDR3 loop: CSVVGPEKYEQYF. The CDR3, as DNA: TGCAGCGTTGTTGGTCCAGAAAAATACGAGCAGTACTTC.

This clone has only one observation. V usage is TRBV27 and J usage is TRBJ2-7, with TRBD2 matching over 8 bases. CDR1 and CDR2 (germline): MNHEY, SMNVEV (reference sequence). V lost 7 bases to trimming and J lost 5 bases; unmatched junction nucleotides: 4. There are 12 residues in the CDR3. The CDR3 loop reads CASIGTSHEQYF. The DNA for the CDR3 is TGTGCCAGCATAGGGACTAGTCACGAGCAGTACTTC.

The CDR3 bases are TGTGCCAGCCAAATCTCCGGGACAGGTCAAGAGACCCAGTACTTC. Protein product: CASQISGTGQETQYF. The chain links TRBV5-6 to TRBJ2-5; 8 bases align to TRBD1. The germline gives CDR1 SGHDT, CDR2 YYEEEE. CDR3 length equals 15 residues. V lost 7 bases and J lost 2; bases outside the gene matches: 10.

This clone was picked up one time. The V gene is TRBV11-2, the J gene TRBJ1-1; the D is unclear. This CDR3 has 11 amino acids. V lost 2 bases and J 5 bases, leaving 3 bases between the germline ends. CDR1 and CDR2 (germline): SGHAT, FQNNGV. CDR3 region: CASSLTTEAFF. CDR3 in DNA: TGTGCCAGCAGCTTAACGACTGAAGCTTTCTTT.

The rearrangement joins TRBV5-6 to TRBJ1-5; 8 bases are a match to TRBD1. CDR3 length: 14 amino acids. The V gene end was trimmed by 4 bases and the J gene end by 4 bases; junction bases not matched to a gene: 4. Germline V lookup: CDR1 SGHDT, CDR2 YYEEEE. CDR3 nucleotides: TGTGCCAGCAGCGAATGGACAGGGAATCAGCCCCAGCATTTT. It yields the protein CASSEWTGNQPQHF.

The chain links TRBV29-1 to TRBJ2-1; 7 nucleotides agree with TRBD2. CDR1 and CDR2 from the germline V gene are SQVTM and ANQGSEA. CDR3 length: 13 amino acids. Trimming at V came to 4 bases and at J to 4 bases, leaving 4 bases not matched to a gene. The CDR3 DNA follows: TGCAGCGTTGGTCGCGGGGGTTACAATGAGCAGTTCTTC. Its protein product is CSVGRGGYNEQFF.

This clone was detected a few times. This chain joins TRBV28 and TRBJ2-3; D remains unclear. The CDR3 length is 11 residues. V was pared by 10 bases and J by 4 bases, with 9 bases between. Germline V gene sequence: CDR1 MDHEN, CDR2 SYDVKM. The CDR3 nucleotides are TGTGCCACCTCGGACCCAGATACGCAGTATTTT. It is translated as CATSDPDTQYF.

The J gene is TRBJ2-7, the V gene TRBV9, with 8 bases matching TRBD2. The CDR3 spans 14 residues. J was trimmed by 6 bases and V by 4 bases; bases with no gene match: 9. Germline V gene sequence: CDR1 SGDLS, CDR2 YYNGEE. CDR3 loop: CASSQELAGREQYF. The CDR3, as DNA: TGTGCCAGCAGCCAAGAATTAGCGGGGCGCGAGCAGTACTTC.

The chain recombines TRBV29-1 with TRBJ2-7, with 8 bases aligning to TRBD1. Germline trimming cut 6 bases from V and 4 bases from J; bases unmatched to any gene: 8. CDR1 SQVTM and CDR2 ANQGSEA come from the germline V gene. The CDR3 has 13 amino acids. The CDR3: CSVAGTGFYEQYF. In DNA form, the CDR3 reads TGCAGCGTGGCCGGGACAGGATTTTACGAGCAGTACTTC.